This TCR beta chain was recovered during a study of PD-L1 blockade in urothelial cancer. About the study: Men with urothelial cancer arising in the bladder made up twenty-five of 29 patients. Analysis of blood occurred 3 weeks (second dose) and 6 weeks after treatment start.

Per patient, between 1 and 8 samples were collected at pretreatment and on-treatment time points. Some clones are missing from TCRdb's copy, which holds only in-frame ones; the method was immunoSEQ multiplex PCR. The repertoire holds over 50,000 clones, with around 83% as singletons. V lost 4 bases, J lost 5 bases, and 9 bases stayed unmatched. Germline values: CDR1 SGHNT, CDR2 YYREEE (reference sequence). CDR3 length: 16 amino acids. Sequencing was performed on PBMCs, taken around atezolizumab (anti-PD-L1) treatment. The sequence was collected from a man aged 45 to 65 with urothelial cancer. The chain carries TRBV5-4 and TRBJ2-7; the match to TRBD2 covers 13 bases. The CDR3 sequence: CASSAGLAGASNEQYF. In DNA form, the CDR3 reads TGTGCCAGCAGCGCTGGACTAGCGGGAGCATCCAACGAGCAGTACTTC.